A single sample gave rise to the 18 T cell receptor beta chains below, sequenced in a study of regulatory T cells in long-lasting Graves disease. Building the TCR beta libraries relied on iRepertoire HTBI primers, and CDR3 regions underwent Arm-PCR. TCRdb called the multiplex PCR reads again in MiXCR, with one record for every CDR3 protein. The profile shows hundreds of thousands of distinct CDR3 sequences, around 13% of them singletons. Time point meaning: newly diagnosed GD, antithyroid drugs for less than 3 months. PBMC-extracted RNA yielded the TCR library. This sample was also put to use in a study of T cells in Graves' hyperthyroidism and ophthalmopathy.

The material was peripheral blood mononuclear cells (PBMCs), obtained at new diagnosis, from a patient treated with antithyroid drugs. These receptors were collected from a young woman with Graves disease.

This clonotype was found many times. The chain joins TRBV7-9 to TRBJ2-3; 7 bases are a match to TRBD1. The CDR3 covers 15 residues. V was pared by 4 bases and J by 8 bases, with 12 bases of the junction left unmatched. Germline CDR1 and CDR2: SEHNR and FQNEAQ (reference sequence). In DNA form, the CDR3 reads TGTGCCAGCAGCTCAATCGACAGGGAAGTCGGTACGCAGTATTTT. Translated: CASSSIDREVGTQYF.

The sample holds a few counts of this clonotype. The V and J genes are TRBV5-6 and TRBJ1-2; 7 bases line up with TRBD1. Germline V gene lookup returns CDR1 SGHDT and CDR2 YYEEEE. Trimming cost V 4 bases and J 8 bases; bases outside gene matches: 5. This CDR3 is 12 amino acids long. The CDR3 sequence is CASSHDRAGYTF. CDR3 in DNA: TGTGCCAGCAGCCACGACAGGGCCGGCTACACCTTC.

This clonotype was seen ten or more times. This chain joins TRBV9 and TRBJ1-1; D uncertain. V was pared by 0 bases and J by 5 bases, with 14 bases between. The germline CDR1 and CDR2 sequences are SGDLS and YYNGEE. The CDR3 runs to 15 residues. Here the CDR3 DNA reads TGTGCCAGCAGCGTAGAGGGATCGACGCCGACTGAAGCTTTCTTT. This encodes CASSVEGSTPTEAFF. The variable domain in full, completed from reference TRBV9 and TRBJ1-1, reads DSGVTQTPKHLITATGQRVTLRCSPRSGDLSVYWYQQSLDQGLQFLIQYYNGEERAKGNILERFSAQQFPDLHSELNLSSLELGDSALYFCASSVEGSTPTEAFFGQGTRLTVV.

This sequence joins TRBV6-5 and TRBJ2-4; unclear D gene. Germline CDR1 is MNHEY and CDR2 is SVGAGI. The V and J ends lost 2 bases and 5 bases respectively, with 7 bases between them. The length of the CDR3 is 13 residues. The chain's CDR3 is CASSYGKENIQYF. For the CDR3, the DNA is TGTGCCAGCAGTTACGGGAAAGAAAACATTCAGTACTTC.

This clonotype appeared many times. The chain recombines TRBV2 with TRBJ2-7; the D gene is possibly TRBD2 (6 bases). The germline V gene has CDR1 SNHLY and CDR2 FYNNEI. Trimming removed 6 bases from V and 0 bases from J, with 12 bases in between. The CDR3 runs to 14 residues. CDR3 amino acids: CASRKGLASYEQYF. As DNA, the CDR3 is TGTGCCAGCAGGAAGGGACTGGCCTCCTACGAGCAGTACTTC.

The CDR3 here is CASSRGQGGSGANVLTF. In DNA, the CDR3 is TGTGCCAGTAGCCGGGGACAGGGGGGCTCTGGGGCCAACGTCCTGACTTTC. This chain connects TRBV19 to TRBJ2-6, with 11 bases identical to TRBD1. The CDR3 totals 17 residues. The germline gives CDR1 LNHDA, CDR2 SQIVND (reference sequence). With V trimmed by 6 bases and J by 0 bases, 4 bases remained unmatched.

This clonotype was picked up a small number of times. The CDR3 sequence: CSAGTGHEKLFF. In DNA, the CDR3 is TGCAGTGCCGGGACGGGACATGAAAAACTGTTTTTT. The V gene is TRBV20-1, the J gene TRBJ1-4; D possibly corresponds to TRBD1 (5 bases). CDR1 is DFQATT and CDR2 is SNEGSKA in the germline V gene (reference sequence). CDR3 length: 12 amino acids. Between the trimmed V and J ends, which lost 6 bases and 6 bases, there was a span of 11 bases.

This clonotype was counted between two and nine times. The genes are TRBV4-1 and TRBJ1-4; D is unclear. Trimming removed 0 bases at V and 0 bases at J, with 8 bases between. The CDR3 is 16 amino acids. The germline CDR1 and CDR2 sequences are MGHRA and YSYEKL. CDR3 DNA: TGCGCCAGCAGCCAAGAGGTACTCCCAACTAATGAAAAACTGTTTTTT. Translating gives CASSQEVLPTNEKLFF.

This rearrangement joins TRBV10-2 to TRBJ2-7; D might be TRBD1 (6 bases). V lost 1 base and J 3 bases, leaving 13 bases between the germline ends. CDR3 size: 15 residues. Germline CDR1 and CDR2: WSHSY and SAAADI. The CDR3 bases are TGCGCCAGCAGTGAGTGGAAAACAGGGAACTACGAGCAGTACTTC. Protein: CASSEWKTGNYEQYF.

This chain links TRBV7-9 with TRBJ2-5; 11 nucleotides line up with TRBD2. Germline V lookup: CDR1 SEHNR, CDR2 FQNEAQ (reference sequence). The J segment lost 3 bases and the V segment lost 9 bases, leaving 6 bases of the junction unmatched. The CDR3 is 14 residues long. The CDR3: CASYRSGREETQYF. The CDR3 DNA is TGTGCCAGTTATCGTAGCGGGAGGGAAGAGACCCAGTACTTC.

This clonotype was observed a handful of times. This chain links TRBV5-1 with TRBJ2-7; 7 bases agree with TRBD1. The CDR3 has 16 amino acids. The germline V gene has CDR1 SGHRS and CDR2 YFSETQ. Losses at the gene ends were 4 bases for V and 3 bases for J; bases not matched to a gene: 13. CDR3 amino acids: CASSLRGGTAGYEQYF. The CDR3 nucleotides read TGCGCCAGCAGCCTGAGGGGTGGGACAGCTGGCTACGAGCAGTACTTC.

There are many counts of this clonotype. The chain has TRBV16 and TRBJ2-1, with 9 bases fitting TRBD1. The V segment lost 4 bases and the J segment 8 bases; nucleotides outside the gene matches: 3. This CDR3 contains 13 residues. In germline, CDR1 is KGHSY, CDR2 FQNENV. This chain's CDR3 is CASSRNRGHEQFF. CDR3 in DNA: TGTGCCAGCAGCCGAAACAGGGGGCATGAGCAGTTCTTC.

At least ten counts were recorded for this clonotype. The gene calls are TRBV7-9 and TRBJ2-5; a possible D gene is TRBD1 (5 bases). The CDR3 is made up of 14 amino acids. CDR1 and CDR2 from the germline V gene are SEHNR and FQNEAQ (reference sequence). V lost 6 bases and J lost 5, with 16 bases in between. For the CDR3, the DNA is TGTGCCAGCAGTCCATGGACGTCAGGGGAGACCCAGTACTTC. This encodes CASSPWTSGETQYF.

This clonotype was detected ten times or more. The chain recombines TRBV6-1 with TRBJ2-7; 8 bases match TRBD1. V lost 6 bases to trimming and J lost 1 base; unmatched junction nucleotides: 5. This CDR3 has 14 amino acids. Germline values: CDR1 MNHNS, CDR2 SASEGT. CDR3 protein: CASRKDRESYEQYF. In nucleotides, the CDR3 is TGTGCCAGCAGGAAGGACAGGGAGTCCTACGAGCAGTACTTC.

This clonotype appeared many times. This chain connects TRBV19 to TRBJ1-3, with a weak D call TRBD1 (6 bases). The CDR3 sequence is 15 residues long. CDR1 and CDR2 (germline): LNHDA, SQIVND (reference sequence). V shed 3 bases and J shed 0 bases, with 9 bases lying between them. The CDR3 reads CASSIGGVSGNTIYF. The CDR3 region has the DNA TGTGCCAGTAGTATCGGGGGCGTCTCTGGAAACACCATATATTTT.

This clonotype was observed at least ten times. V usage is TRBV5-1 and J usage is TRBJ2-3, with D uncertain. The CDR3 sequence is 15 residues long. Trimming removed 0 bases from V and 2 bases from J, with 10 bases in between. Germline V CDR1 and CDR2: SGHRS, YFSETQ. The CDR3 DNA sequence: TGCGCCAGCAGCTTGGATGGCCCACACACAGATACGCAGTATTTT. Translating it yields CASSLDGPHTDTQYF.

This clonotype was found a few times. The CDR3, as DNA: TGTGCCAGCAGTTACTCTTCCAGGGGGCCCGAGCAGTACTTC. Amino acid sequence: CASSYSSRGPEQYF. J is TRBJ2-7 and V is TRBV6-2 or TRBV6-3; 8 bases map to TRBD1. This CDR3 is built from 14 residues. Germline V gene sequence: CDR1 MNHEY, CDR2 SVGEGT. Trimming at V came to 0 bases and at J to 6 bases, leaving 4 bases not matched to a gene.

This clonotype has ten or more counts. This chain connects TRBV11-3 to TRBJ2-4, with 14 nucleotides matching TRBD2. The CDR3 loop spans 17 amino acids. After removal of 5 bases from V and 6 bases from J, the junction contained 9 bases not matched to a gene. The germline V gene has CDR1 SGHNT and CDR2 YENEEA. CDR3 DNA: TGTGCCAGCAGCACCTCGACTAGCGGGAGGGCCGGAAACATTCAGTACTTC. This codes for CASSTSTSGRAGNIQYF.